This T cell receptor beta chain comes out of a study of OX40 agonist ivuxolimab in advanced cancers. Study-wide background: Partial responses were achieved by three patients: one hepatocellular carcinoma, two cutaneous melanoma. Findings and caveats of the study: Within 6 weeks, CD4+ and CD8+ blood T cells expanded clonally at 0.1 to 3.0 mg/kg.

Trimming cost V 3 bases and J 5 bases, with 11 bases left between them. The CDR3 is 13 residues long. Per germline, CDR1 SQVTM and CDR2 ANQGSEA. Concerning this clone itself: Its antigen is unidentified.

TCRdb's copy holds only in-frame clones and misses some; the assay was immunoSEQ multiplex PCR. There are 73,000 or so clones in the sample; about 92% occur only once, and approximately 9.3% lies in the top ten. This TCR was sampled from an adult with an advanced solid tumor such as melanoma, head and neck, liver or kidney cancer. The rearrangement links TRBV29-1 to TRBJ2-1; D unclear. The sequences come from CD4+ or CD8+ T cells sorted from blood, collected in a trial of the OX40 agonist ivuxolimab. The CDR3 nucleotides are TGCAGCGTTGAGTTGGTGGATCACAATGAGCAGTTCTTC. The encoded protein is CSVELVDHNEQFF.